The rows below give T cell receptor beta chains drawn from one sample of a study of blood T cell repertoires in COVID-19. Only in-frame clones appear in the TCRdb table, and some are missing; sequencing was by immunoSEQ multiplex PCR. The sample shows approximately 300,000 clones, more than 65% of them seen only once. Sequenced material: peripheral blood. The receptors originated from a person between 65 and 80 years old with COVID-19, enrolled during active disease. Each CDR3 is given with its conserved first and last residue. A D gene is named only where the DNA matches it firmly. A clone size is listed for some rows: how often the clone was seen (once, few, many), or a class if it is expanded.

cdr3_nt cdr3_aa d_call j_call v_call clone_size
TGTGCCGGCTCAACAGGGTTATCCTACGAGCAGTACTTC CAGSTGLSYEQYF . TRBJ2-7 TRBV5-4 .
TGCGCCAGCAGCTTGGCAGGGCGCCTTGGAAACACCATATATTTT CASSLAGRLGNTIYF . TRBJ1-3 TRBV5-1 .
TGCAGTGCTAGTCTGCCCGGGACTAGACTAAACAATGAGCAGTTCTTC CSASLPGTRLNNEQFF TRBD2 TRBJ2-1 TRBV20-1 .
TGTGCCAGCAGCGTGGGCACAGGGGTGTTAACCGGGGAGCTGTTTTTT CASSVGTGVLTGELFF TRBD1 TRBJ2-2 TRBV5-4 .
TGTGCCAGCTCCGTCCTACCCCCGGTCTCTGGAAACACCATATATTTT CASSVLPPVSGNTIYF . TRBJ1-3 TRBV18 few
TGTGCCAGCAGCTTAGCGGGAAGGGGACAGGGTCATTGGGCTGAAAAACTGTTTTTT CASSLAGRGQGHWAEKLFF TRBD1 TRBJ1-4 TRBV7-2 .
TGCGCCAGCAGCTCCGGGACAGGGCTGAAAACCGGGGAGCTGTTTTTT CASSSGTGLKTGELFF TRBD1 TRBJ2-2 TRBV5-1 .
TGCGCCAGCAGCTCGTATAGCAATCAGCCCCAGCATTTT CASSSYSNQPQHF . TRBJ1-5 TRBV4-1 .
TGTGCCAGTAGTAGGGGACAGACGAACACCGGGGAGCTGTTTTTT CASSRGQTNTGELFF TRBD1 TRBJ2-2 TRBV19 .
TGCGCCAGCAGTTGCTGCCCGGTCTACGAGCAGTACTTC CASSCCPVYEQYF . TRBJ2-7 TRBV23-1 .
TGTGCCAGCAGTCGGGGCGGGGGCCACGCCTGGGGGGCCAACGTCCTGACTTTC CASSRGGGHAWGANVLTF . TRBJ2-6 TRBV2 .
TGTGCCAGCGTTTCTGTACAGGGAACCTACACCTTC CASVSVQGTYTF . TRBJ1-2 TRBV28 .
TGTGCCAGCAGTCAGAACATGGGGGGGTCCCAGTACTTC CASSQNMGGSQYF TRBD2 TRBJ2-5 TRBV11-3 .
TGTGCCAGCAGTTTAGGACAGGCCTATGGCTACACCTTC CASSLGQAYGYTF . TRBJ1-2 TRBV12-3/TRBV12-4 .
TGTGCCTGGAGCGGGAGGGTTGAGCAGTTCTTC CAWSGRVEQFF TRBD2 TRBJ2-1 TRBV30 .
TGTGCCAGCAGTGAAAAGGGCCGGGGAGGGACACGTGAAAAACTGTTTTTT CASSEKGRGGTREKLFF . TRBJ1-4 TRBV2 .
TGCGCCAGCACCCTTAATCGTCCAAGTCGGGTCTTAGCCAAAAACATTCAGTACTTC CASTLNRPSRVLAKNIQYF . TRBJ2-4 TRBV5-1 .
TGTGCCAGCAGCTTGGGGACAGGGGGCGAGCAGTACTTC CASSLGTGGEQYF TRBD1 TRBJ2-7 TRBV11-2 .
TGTGCCAGCAGTGCGGACAACTCGAACACCGGGGAGCTGTTTTTT CASSADNSNTGELFF . TRBJ2-2 TRBV2 once
TGTGCCAGCAGCTTAGGAGTTAGCGGGGCCAGCACAGATACGCAGTATTTT CASSLGVSGASTDTQYF TRBD2 TRBJ2-3 TRBV7-9 .
TGTGCCAGCAGCGCCGACTACCCGACTAGCGGGGCTTACAATGAGCAGTTCTTC CASSADYPTSGAYNEQFF TRBD2 TRBJ2-1 TRBV7-9 once
TGTGCCAGCGTGAGTTCAAGTAAAGGGAGACAGGGGCTCTTAGGACGGCAGTTCTTC CASVSSSKGRQGLLGRQFF TRBD1 TRBJ2-1 TRBV2 .
TGTGCCAGCTGGTTGGGGCTTGGCCAGCCCCAGCATTTT CASWLGLGQPQHF . TRBJ1-5 TRBV6-5 .
TGTGCCAGCAGCTTATGGAGCGGGAGGGGCCTTTGGTTCGGGGAGCTGTTTTTT CASSLWSGRGLWFGELFF TRBD2 TRBJ2-2 TRBV7-2 once
TGTGCCAGCAGCTTACAGGGGGCGAGTGGCTACACCTTC CASSLQGASGYTF TRBD1 TRBJ1-2 TRBV7-9 .
TGTGCCAGTAGTAGAAAGACGGGACTAGCGGGGGCTTACAATGAGCAGTTCTTC CASSRKTGLAGAYNEQFF TRBD2 TRBJ2-1 TRBV19 .
TGTGCCAGCAGTCCTCACCTAGGACAGAGCAATCAGCCCCAGCATTTT CASSPHLGQSNQPQHF . TRBJ1-5 TRBV28 .
TGCGCCAGCAGCTTGGGGTTTACGACAGGGGGTTACGAGCAGTACTTC CASSLGFTTGGYEQYF TRBD1 TRBJ2-7 TRBV5-1 .
TGTGCCACCAGCAGAGGGGCTAGCGGCTACAATGAGCAGTTCTTC CATSRGASGYNEQFF TRBD2 TRBJ2-1 TRBV15 .
TGTGCCAGTAGTGCCAGGGCACGCTCCTACAATGAGCAGTTCTTC CASSARARSYNEQFF . TRBJ2-1 TRBV19 .
TGCGCCAGCAGCCAAGGGACAAGGACCTATGGCTACACCTTC CASSQGTRTYGYTF . TRBJ1-2 TRBV4-3 .
TGTGCCAGCAGCGCAGGGGGCGGGGGAGACAACCAAGAGACCCAGTACTTC CASSAGGGGDNQETQYF . TRBJ2-5 TRBV13 .
TGCGCCAGCAGCTTCAGTAACACTGAAGCTTTCTTT CASSFSNTEAFF . TRBJ1-1 TRBV5-1 .
TGTGCCAGCAGCGACCGGGACAGTAAGAGGGACACTGAAGCTTTCTTT CASSDRDSKRDTEAFF . TRBJ1-1 TRBV21-1 many
TGTGCCAGCAGCTTACCCAGGGGCCAGGGACCCCTCCACTTT CASSLPRGQGPLHF . TRBJ1-6 TRBV28 .
TGTGCCAGCAGCCCCAGGACAGGGAACACCGGGGAGCTGTTTTTT CASSPRTGNTGELFF TRBD1 TRBJ2-2 TRBV3-1/TRBV3-2 .
TGTGCCAGCCGAAGGGGATCTGGGGCCAACGTCCTGACTTTC CASRRGSGANVLTF . TRBJ2-6 TRBV25-1 .
TGTGCCAGTAGTTCAGGACAGGGAGGACATAGCAATCAGCCCCAGCATTTT CASSSGQGGHSNQPQHF TRBD1 TRBJ1-5 TRBV19 .
TGCGCCAGCAGTATCGTAGGCGGTGAGCAGTTCTTC CASSIVGGEQFF . TRBJ2-1 TRBV5-1 .
TGTGCCAGCAGTACCCGTGTGGGCCTCGGGACAGGGTACGAGCAGTACTTC CASSTRVGLGTGYEQYF TRBD1 TRBJ2-7 TRBV5-5 .
TGTGCCAGCAGCCTACCAGGACAGCCGAACACTGAAGCTTTCTTT CASSLPGQPNTEAFF . TRBJ1-1 TRBV9 .
TGTGCCAGCAGTTACCTCCGGGACAGAGCGGCTCGCGGCTACACCTTC CASSYLRDRAARGYTF TRBD1 TRBJ1-2 TRBV6-2/TRBV6-3 .